The clone carrying this T cell receptor beta chain has a handful of counts. PCR primers comprised 60 Vbeta and 13 Jbeta primers. TCRdb's copy holds only in-frame clones and misses some; the assay was immunoSEQ multiplex PCR. The sample has 120,000 or so clones; 60% to 80% are singletons. The data stem from a study of cytomegalovirus exposure and HLA in healthy donors. Germline CDR1 reads MDHEN; CDR2 reads SYDVKM. Trimming at V came to 8 bases and at J to 4 bases, leaving 7 bases not matched to a gene. The CDR3 totals 14 residues. The rearrangement links TRBV28 to TRBJ2-2; 7 positions match TRBD1. This receptor was taken from a man aged 25 to 40 in good health and CMV-seronegative. The sample was PBMCs. Here the CDR3 reads CASFSTGSTGELFF. The CDR3 DNA reads as TGTGCCAGCTTTTCGACAGGGAGCACCGGGGAGCTGTTTTTT.